The sequence of this T cell receptor (beta chain) was determined in a study of long-term antiretroviral therapy in people with HIV. The CDR3 consists of 13 residues. V lost 5 bases to trimming and J lost 7 bases; unmatched junction nucleotides: 7. Looked up from germline, CDR1 is SEHNR and CDR2 is FQNEAQ (reference sequence). Run at survey level, the immunoSEQ assay was version v3.0. Profiled with immunoSEQ multiplex PCR; TCRdb holds only in-frame clones, not every one. The sample includes 30,000 to 40,000 clones, 65% to 90% of them seen just once. The sequenced sample was unsorted PBMCs, obtained about 3.3 years after starting antiretroviral therapy. The TCR was taken from a man aged 18 to 29 with HIV. The chain links TRBV7-9 to TRBJ1-1; the match to TRBD1 covers 7 bases. The CDR3 loop is CASSRPQGVEAFF. The DNA of the CDR3 is TGTGCCAGCAGCCGACCTCAGGGGGTTGAAGCTTTCTTT.